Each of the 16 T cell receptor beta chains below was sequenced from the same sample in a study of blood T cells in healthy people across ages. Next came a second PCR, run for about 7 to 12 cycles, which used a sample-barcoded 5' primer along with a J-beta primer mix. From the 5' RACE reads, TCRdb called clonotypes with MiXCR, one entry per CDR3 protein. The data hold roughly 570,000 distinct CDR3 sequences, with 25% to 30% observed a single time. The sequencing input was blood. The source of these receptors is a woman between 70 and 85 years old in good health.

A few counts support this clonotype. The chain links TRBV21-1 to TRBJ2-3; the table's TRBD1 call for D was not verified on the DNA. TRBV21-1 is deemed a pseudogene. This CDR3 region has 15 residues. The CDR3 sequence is CASSPRDREGGTQYF. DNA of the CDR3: TGTGCCAGCAGCCCTCGGGACAGGGAGGGAGGTACGCAGTATTTT.

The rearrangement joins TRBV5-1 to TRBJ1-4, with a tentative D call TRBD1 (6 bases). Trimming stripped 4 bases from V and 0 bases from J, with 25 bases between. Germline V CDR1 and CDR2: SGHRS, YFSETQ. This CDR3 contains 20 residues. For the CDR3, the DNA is TGCGCCAGCAGCCCGCAACCATCCAGGGGAAGCGGTGCAACTAATGAAAAACTGTTTTTT. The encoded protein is CASSPQPSRGSGATNEKLFF.

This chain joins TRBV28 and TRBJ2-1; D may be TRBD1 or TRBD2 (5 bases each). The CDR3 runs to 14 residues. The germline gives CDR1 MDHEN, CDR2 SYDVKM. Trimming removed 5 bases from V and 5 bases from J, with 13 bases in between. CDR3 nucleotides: TGTGCCAGCAGTAGCCCCAGGGACGACAATGAGCAGTTCTTC. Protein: CASSSPRDDNEQFF.

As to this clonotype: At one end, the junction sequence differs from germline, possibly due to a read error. As DNA, the CDR3 is TGCAGTGCGAGGGACAGCGGCGGCTTTTTGGGCGGCAACTCCTACAAGCAGTACTTC. The encoded protein is CSARDSGGFLGGNSYKQYF. The V gene is TRBV20-1, the J gene TRBJ2-7, with 7 positions matching TRBD1. The CDR3 runs 19 residues. Germline CDR1 is DFQATT and CDR2 is SNEGSKA (reference sequence).

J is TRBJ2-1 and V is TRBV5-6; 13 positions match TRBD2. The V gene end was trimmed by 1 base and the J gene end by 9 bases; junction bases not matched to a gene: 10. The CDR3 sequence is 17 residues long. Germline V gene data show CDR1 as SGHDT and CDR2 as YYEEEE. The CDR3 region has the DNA TGTGCCAGCAGCTTGCTCGAACTAGCGGGGGGGCCGGGTGAGCAGTTCTTC. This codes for CASSLLELAGGPGEQFF.

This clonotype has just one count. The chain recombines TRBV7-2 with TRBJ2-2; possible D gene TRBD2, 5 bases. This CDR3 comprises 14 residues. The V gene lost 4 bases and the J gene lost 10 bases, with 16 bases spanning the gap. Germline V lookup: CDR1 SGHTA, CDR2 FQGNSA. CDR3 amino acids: CASSSGLLREELFF. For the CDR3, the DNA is TGTGCCAGCAGCTCTGGCCTCCTCCGGGAGGAGCTGTTTTTT. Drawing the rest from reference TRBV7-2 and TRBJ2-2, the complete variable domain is GAGVSQSPSNKVTEKGKDVELRCDPISGHTALYWYRQSLGQGLEFLIYFQGNSAPDKSGLPSDRFSAERTGGSVSTLTIQRTQQEDSAVYLCASSSGLLREELFFGEGSRLTVL.

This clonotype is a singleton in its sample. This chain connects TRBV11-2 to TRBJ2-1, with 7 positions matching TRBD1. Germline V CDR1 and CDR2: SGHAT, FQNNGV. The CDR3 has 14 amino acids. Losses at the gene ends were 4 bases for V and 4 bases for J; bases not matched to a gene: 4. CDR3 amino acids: CASSSWTGYNEQFF. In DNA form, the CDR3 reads TGTGCCAGCAGCTCCTGGACAGGATACAATGAGCAGTTCTTC.

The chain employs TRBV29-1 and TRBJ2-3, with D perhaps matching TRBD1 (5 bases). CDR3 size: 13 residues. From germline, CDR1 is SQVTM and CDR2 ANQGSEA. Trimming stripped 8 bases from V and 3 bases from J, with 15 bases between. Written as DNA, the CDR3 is TGCAGCACTACCTCGACAGTGACAGATACGCAGTATTTT. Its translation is CSTTSTVTDTQYF.

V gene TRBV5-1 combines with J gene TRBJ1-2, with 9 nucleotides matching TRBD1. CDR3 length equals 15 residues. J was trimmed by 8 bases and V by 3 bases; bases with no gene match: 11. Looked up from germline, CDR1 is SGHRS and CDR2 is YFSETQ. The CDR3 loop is CASSSQQGALVGYTF. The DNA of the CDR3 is TGCGCCAGCAGCTCCCAACAGGGGGCGCTTGTCGGCTACACCTTC.

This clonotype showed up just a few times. CDR3 protein: CASSQGAAGPGNTIYF. CDR3 nucleotides: TGTGCCAGCAGCCAAGGGGCTGCTGGGCCTGGAAACACCATATATTTT. The J gene is TRBJ1-3, the V gene TRBV4-2; D is undetermined. V gave up 1 base and J gave up 2 bases, with 12 bases separating them. This CDR3 is built from 16 residues. CDR1 LGHNA and CDR2 YNFKEQ come from the germline V gene.

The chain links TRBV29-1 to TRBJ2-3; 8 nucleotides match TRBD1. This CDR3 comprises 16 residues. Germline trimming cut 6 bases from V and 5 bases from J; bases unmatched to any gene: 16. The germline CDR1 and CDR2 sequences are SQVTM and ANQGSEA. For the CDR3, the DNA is TGCAGCGTCCACTCTAGGGGGCAGGGGGCACTAGATACGCAGTATTTT. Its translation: CSVHSRGQGALDTQYF.

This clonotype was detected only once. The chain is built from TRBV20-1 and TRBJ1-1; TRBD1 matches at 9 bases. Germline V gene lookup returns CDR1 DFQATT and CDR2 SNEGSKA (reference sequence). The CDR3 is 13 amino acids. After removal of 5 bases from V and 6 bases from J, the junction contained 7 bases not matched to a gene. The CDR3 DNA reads TGCAGTGCTTTAGGGACAGGGCAGGCTGAAGCTTTCTTT. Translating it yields CSALGTGQAEAFF.

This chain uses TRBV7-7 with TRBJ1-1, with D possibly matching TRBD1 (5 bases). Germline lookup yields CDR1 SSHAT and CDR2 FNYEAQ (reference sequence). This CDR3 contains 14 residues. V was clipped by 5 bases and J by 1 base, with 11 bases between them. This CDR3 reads CASSRLQGNTEAFF. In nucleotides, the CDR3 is TGTGCCAGCAGCCGGCTCCAGGGGAACACTGAAGCTTTCTTT.

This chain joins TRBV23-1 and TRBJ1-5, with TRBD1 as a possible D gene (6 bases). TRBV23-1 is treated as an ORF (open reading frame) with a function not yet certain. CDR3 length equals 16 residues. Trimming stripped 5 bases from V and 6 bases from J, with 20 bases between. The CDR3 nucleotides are TGCGCCAGCAGTGGGAAGCCGGGGGGCAGGAGTCAGCCCCAGCATTTT. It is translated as CASSGKPGGRSQPQHF.

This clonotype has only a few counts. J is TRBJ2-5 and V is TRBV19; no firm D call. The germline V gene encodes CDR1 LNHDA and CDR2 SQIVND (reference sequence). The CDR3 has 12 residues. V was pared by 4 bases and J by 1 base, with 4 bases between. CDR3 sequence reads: CASSNVQETQYF. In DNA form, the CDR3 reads TGTGCCAGTAGTAACGTCCAAGAGACCCAGTACTTC.

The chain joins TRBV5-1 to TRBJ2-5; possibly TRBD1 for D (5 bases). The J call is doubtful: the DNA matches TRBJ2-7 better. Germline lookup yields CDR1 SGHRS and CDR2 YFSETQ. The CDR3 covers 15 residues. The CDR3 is CASHYREKGVYEQYF. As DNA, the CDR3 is TGCGCCAGCCACTACCGTGAAAAAGGGGTCTACGAGCAGTACTTC.